This TCR beta chain was observed in a study of neoadjuvant anti-PD-1 for oral cavity cancer. Assay used: immunoSEQ multiplex PCR; TCRdb lists only in-frame clones, some missing. Of 72,000 or so clones in the sample, 80% to 90% were seen once. This clone was counted a few times. Time point in this sample: after neoadjuvant nivolumab, at surgical resection. V was shortened by 8 bases and J by 1 base, with 11 bases between the two germline ends. The CDR3 extends over 13 amino acids. Germline V CDR1 and CDR2: SEHNR, FQNEAQ (reference sequence). The chain joins TRBV7-9 to TRBJ1-1, with a weak D call TRBD1 (5 bases). The TCR sequence derives from a person between 40 and 85 years old with oral cavity squamous cell carcinoma. The source was PBMCs, collected after nivolumab (anti-PD-1) treatment. The chain's CDR3 is CASGLTGNTEAFF. The CDR3, as DNA: TGTGCCAGCGGCCTTACAGGGAACACTGAAGCTTTCTTT. Full variable domain (rest looked up from reference TRBV7-9 and TRBJ1-1): DTGVSQNPRHKITKRGQNVTFRCDPISEHNRLYWYRQTLGQGPEFLTYFQNEAQLEKSRLLSDRFSAERPKGSFSTLEIQRTEQGDSAMYLCASGLTGNTEAFFGQGTRLTVV.